The text below deals with one T cell receptor (beta chain). This entry belongs to a study of blood T cell repertoires in COVID-19. TCRdb's copy holds only in-frame clones and misses some; the assay was immunoSEQ multiplex PCR. The sample carries about 140,000 clones, roughly 79% recorded once. V shed 4 bases and J shed 4 bases, with 16 bases lying between them. The length of the CDR3 is 15 residues. Per the germline V gene, CDR1 is ENHRY and CDR2 is SYGVKD. The V gene is TRBV10-3, the J gene TRBJ1-2; D perhaps matches TRBD1 (6 bases). This TCR derives from a woman aged 50 to 65 who had recovered from COVID-19. Sequenced material: PBMCs or T cells enriched from blood (not recorded which). The CDR3: CAISGRRQETYGYTF. In DNA form, the CDR3 reads TGTGCCATCAGTGGCAGGAGACAGGAGACCTATGGCTACACCTTC.